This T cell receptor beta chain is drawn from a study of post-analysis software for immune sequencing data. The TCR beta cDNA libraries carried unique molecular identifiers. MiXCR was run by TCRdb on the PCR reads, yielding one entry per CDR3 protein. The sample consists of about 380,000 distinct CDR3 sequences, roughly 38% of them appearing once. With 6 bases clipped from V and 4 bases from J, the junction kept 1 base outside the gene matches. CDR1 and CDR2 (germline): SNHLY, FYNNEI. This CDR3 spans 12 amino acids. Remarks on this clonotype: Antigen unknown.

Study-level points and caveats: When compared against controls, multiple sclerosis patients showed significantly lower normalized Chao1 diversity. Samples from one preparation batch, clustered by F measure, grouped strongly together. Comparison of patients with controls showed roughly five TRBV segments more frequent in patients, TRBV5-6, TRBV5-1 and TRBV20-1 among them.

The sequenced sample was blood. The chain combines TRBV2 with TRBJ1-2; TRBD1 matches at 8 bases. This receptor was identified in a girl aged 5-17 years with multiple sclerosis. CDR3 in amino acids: CASSGTGYGYTF. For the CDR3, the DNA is TGTGCCAGCAGCGGGACAGGCTATGGCTACACCTTC. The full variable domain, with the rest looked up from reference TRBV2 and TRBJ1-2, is EPEVTQTPSHQVTQMGQEVILRCVPISNHLYFYWYRQILGQKVEFLVSFYNNEISEKSEIFDDQFSVERPDGSNFTLKIRSTKLEDSAMYFCASSGTGYGYTFGSGTRLTVV.